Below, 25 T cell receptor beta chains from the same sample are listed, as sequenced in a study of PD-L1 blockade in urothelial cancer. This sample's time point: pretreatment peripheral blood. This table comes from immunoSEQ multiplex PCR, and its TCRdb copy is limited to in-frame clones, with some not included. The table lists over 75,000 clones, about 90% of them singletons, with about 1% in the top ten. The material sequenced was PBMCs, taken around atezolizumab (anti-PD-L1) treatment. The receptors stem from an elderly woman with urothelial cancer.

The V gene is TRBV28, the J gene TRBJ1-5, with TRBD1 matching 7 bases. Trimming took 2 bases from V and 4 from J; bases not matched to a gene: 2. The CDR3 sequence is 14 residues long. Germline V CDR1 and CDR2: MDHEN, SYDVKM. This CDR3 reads CASSLDRVNQPQHF. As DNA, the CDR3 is TGTGCCAGCAGTTTAGACAGGGTGAATCAGCCCCAGCATTTT.

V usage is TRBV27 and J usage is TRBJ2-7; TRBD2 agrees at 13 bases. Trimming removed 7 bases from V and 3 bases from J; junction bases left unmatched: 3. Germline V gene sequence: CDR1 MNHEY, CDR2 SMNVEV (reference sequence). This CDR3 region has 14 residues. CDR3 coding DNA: TGTGCCAGCAAACTAGCGGGAGGGTTCTACGAGCAGTACTTC. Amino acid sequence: CASKLAGGFYEQYF.

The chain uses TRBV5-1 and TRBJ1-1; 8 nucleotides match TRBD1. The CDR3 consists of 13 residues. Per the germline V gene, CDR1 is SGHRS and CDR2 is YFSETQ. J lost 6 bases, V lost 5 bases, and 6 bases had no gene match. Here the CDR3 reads CASRPDRGAEAFF. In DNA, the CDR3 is TGCGCCAGCAGACCCGACAGGGGAGCTGAAGCTTTCTTT.

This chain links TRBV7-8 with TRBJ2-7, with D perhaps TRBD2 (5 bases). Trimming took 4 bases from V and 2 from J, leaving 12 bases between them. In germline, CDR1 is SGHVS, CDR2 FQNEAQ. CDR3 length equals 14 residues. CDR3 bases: TGTGCCAGCAGCTATGCAAGCGGACCCTACGAGCAGTACTTC. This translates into CASSYASGPYEQYF.

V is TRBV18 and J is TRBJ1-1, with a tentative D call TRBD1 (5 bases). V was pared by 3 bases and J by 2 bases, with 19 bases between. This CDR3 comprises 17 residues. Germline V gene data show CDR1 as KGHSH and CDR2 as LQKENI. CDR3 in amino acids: CASSPTALQAFNTEAFF. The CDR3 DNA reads TGTGCCAGCTCACCGACTGCCTTACAGGCTTTTAACACTGAAGCTTTCTTT.

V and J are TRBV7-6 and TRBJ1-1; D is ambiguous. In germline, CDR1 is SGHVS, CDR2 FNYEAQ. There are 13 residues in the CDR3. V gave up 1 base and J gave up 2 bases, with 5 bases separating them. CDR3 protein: CASSLDTNTEAFF. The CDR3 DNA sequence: TGTGCCAGCAGCTTAGACACAAACACTGAAGCTTTCTTT.

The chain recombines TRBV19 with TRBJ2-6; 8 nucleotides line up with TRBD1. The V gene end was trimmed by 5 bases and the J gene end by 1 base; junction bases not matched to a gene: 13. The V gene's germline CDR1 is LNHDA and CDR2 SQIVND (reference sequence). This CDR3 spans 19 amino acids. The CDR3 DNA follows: TGTGCCAGTAGTGCGCACCGGGACAGGATTCCTTCTGGGGCCAACGTCCTGACTTTC. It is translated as CASSAHRDRIPSGANVLTF.

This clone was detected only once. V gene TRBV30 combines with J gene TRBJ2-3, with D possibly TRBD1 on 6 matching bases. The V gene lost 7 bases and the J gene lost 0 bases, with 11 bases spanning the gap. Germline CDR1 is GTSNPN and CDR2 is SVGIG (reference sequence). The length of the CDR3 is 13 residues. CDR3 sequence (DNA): TGTGCCTACAAGAGGGGGAGCACAGATACGCAGTATTTT. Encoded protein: CAYKRGSTDTQYF.

In DNA form, the CDR3 reads TGCGCCAGCAGCGCGACAGGGGGGAACCGGGAGCTGTTTTTT. Amino acid sequence: CASSATGGNRELFF. The genes are TRBV5-1 and TRBJ2-2; 9 bases map to TRBD1. CDR1 and CDR2 from the germline V gene are SGHRS and YFSETQ. V lost 4 bases to trimming and J lost 9 bases; unmatched junction nucleotides: 7. This CDR3 is built from 14 residues.

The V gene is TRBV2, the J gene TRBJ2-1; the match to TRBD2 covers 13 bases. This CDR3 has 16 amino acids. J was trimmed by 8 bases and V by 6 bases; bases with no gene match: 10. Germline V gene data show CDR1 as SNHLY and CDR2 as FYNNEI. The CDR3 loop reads CASSRTSGSPRDEQFF. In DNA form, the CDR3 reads TGTGCCAGCAGCCGGACTAGCGGGAGCCCTAGGGATGAGCAGTTCTTC.

In nucleotides, the CDR3 is TGTGCCAGCAGCTTAGAAGCTGGGACAGTTAATGAAAAACTGTTTTTT. Protein product: CASSLEAGTVNEKLFF. The J gene is TRBJ1-4, the V gene TRBV11-2, with TRBD1 matching 7 bases. The ends lost 0 bases at V and 4 bases at J; junction bases unmatched: 5. Germline CDR1 and CDR2: SGHAT and FQNNGV. The CDR3 length is 16 residues.

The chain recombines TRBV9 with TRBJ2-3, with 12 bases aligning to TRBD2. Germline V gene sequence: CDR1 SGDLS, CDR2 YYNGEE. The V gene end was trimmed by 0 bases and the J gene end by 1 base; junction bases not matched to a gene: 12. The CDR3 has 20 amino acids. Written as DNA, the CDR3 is TGTGCCAGCAGCGTAGGAGCTCGAGCTAGCGGGAGGGCGGGCACAGATACGCAGTATTTT. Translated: CASSVGARASGRAGTDTQYF.

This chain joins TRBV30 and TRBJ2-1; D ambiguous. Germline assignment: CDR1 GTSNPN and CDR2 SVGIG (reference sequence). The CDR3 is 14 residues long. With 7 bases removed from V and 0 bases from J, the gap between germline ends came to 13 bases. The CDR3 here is CALTLTSSYNEQFF. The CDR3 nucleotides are TGTGCCTTGACACTGACGAGCTCCTACAATGAGCAGTTCTTC.

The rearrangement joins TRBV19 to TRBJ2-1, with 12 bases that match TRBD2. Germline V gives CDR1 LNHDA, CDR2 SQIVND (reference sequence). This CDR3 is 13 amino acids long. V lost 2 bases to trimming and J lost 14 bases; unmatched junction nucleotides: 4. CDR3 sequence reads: CASSILAGGLEFF. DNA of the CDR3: TGTGCCAGTAGTATACTAGCGGGAGGGCTGGAGTTCTTC.

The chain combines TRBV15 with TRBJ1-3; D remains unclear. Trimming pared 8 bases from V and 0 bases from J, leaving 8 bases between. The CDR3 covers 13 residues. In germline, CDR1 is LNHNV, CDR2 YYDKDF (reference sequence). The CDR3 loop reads CATAAASGNTIYF. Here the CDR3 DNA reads TGTGCCACCGCGGCGGCCTCTGGAAACACCATATATTTT.

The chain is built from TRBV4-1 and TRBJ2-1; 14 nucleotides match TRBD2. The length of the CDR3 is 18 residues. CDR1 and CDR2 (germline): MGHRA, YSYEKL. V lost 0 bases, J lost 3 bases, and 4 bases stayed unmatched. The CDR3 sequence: CASSQDGTSGRLYNEQFF. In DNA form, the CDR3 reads TGCGCCAGCAGCCAAGATGGGACTAGCGGGAGACTCTACAATGAGCAGTTCTTC.

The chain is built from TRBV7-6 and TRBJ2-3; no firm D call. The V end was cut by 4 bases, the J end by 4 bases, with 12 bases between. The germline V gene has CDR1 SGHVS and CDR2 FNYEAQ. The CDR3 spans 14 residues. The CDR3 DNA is TGTGCCAGCAGCTCTGAAATGTCGGCAGATACGCAGTATTTT. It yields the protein CASSSEMSADTQYF.

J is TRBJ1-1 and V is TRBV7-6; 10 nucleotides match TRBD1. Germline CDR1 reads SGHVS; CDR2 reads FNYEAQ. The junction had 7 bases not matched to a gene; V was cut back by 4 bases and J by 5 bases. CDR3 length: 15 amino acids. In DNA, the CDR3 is TGTGCCAGCAGCTCACAGACAGGGGGCATAACTGAAGCTTTCTTT. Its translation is CASSSQTGGITEAFF.

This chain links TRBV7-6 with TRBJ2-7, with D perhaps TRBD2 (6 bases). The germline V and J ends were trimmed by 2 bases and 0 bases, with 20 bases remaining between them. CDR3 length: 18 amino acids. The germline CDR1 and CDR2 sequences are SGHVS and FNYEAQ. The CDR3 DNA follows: TGTGCCAGCAGCTTAACGCCTAGCGCGTTTGGGAACTCCTACGAGCAGTACTTC. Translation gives CASSLTPSAFGNSYEQYF.

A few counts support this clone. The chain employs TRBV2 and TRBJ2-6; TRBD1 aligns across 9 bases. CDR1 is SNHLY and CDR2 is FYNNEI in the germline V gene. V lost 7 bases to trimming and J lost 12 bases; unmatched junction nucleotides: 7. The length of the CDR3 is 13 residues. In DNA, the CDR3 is TGTGCCAGCACTCCGGGACAGGGACTCGTCCTGACTTTC. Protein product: CASTPGQGLVLTF.

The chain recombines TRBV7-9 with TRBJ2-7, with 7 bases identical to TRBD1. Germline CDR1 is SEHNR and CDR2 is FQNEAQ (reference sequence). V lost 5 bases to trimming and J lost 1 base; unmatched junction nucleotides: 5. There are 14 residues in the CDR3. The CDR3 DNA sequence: TGTGCCAGCAGCAATCGGGACAGATCCTACGAGCAGTACTTC. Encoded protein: CASSNRDRSYEQYF.

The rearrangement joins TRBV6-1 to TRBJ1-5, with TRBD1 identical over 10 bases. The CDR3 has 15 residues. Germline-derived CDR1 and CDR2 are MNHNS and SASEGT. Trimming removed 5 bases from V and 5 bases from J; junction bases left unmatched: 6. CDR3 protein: CASSWTGGYDQPQHF. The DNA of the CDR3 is TGTGCCAGCAGTTGGACAGGGGGGTACGATCAGCCCCAGCATTTT.

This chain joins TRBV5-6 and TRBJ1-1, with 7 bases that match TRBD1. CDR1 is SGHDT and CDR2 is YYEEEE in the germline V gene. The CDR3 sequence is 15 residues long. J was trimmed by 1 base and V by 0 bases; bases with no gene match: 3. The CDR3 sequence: CASSLVGQANTEAFF. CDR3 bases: TGTGCCAGCAGCTTGGTCGGACAGGCGAACACTGAAGCTTTCTTT.

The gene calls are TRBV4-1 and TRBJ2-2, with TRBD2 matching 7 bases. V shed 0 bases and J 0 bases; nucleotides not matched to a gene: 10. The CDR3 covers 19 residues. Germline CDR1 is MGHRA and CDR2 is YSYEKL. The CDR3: CASSQDTGEGYSNTGELFF. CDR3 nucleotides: TGCGCCAGCAGCCAAGATACGGGGGAGGGATATTCGAACACCGGGGAGCTGTTTTTT.

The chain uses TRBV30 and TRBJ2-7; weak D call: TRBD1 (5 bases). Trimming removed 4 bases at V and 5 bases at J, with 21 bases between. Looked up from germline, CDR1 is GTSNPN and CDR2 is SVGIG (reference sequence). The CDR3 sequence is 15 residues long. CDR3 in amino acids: CAWTLPGAGGDEQYF. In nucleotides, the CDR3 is TGTGCCTGGACCCTCCCTGGGGCAGGTGGCGACGAGCAGTACTTC. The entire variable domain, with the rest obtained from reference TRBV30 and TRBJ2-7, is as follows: SQTIHQWPATLVQPVGSPLSLECTVEGTSNPNLYWYRQAAGRGLQLLFYSVGIGQISSEVPQNLSASRPQDRQFILSSKKLLLSDSGFYLCAWTLPGAGGDEQYFGPGTRLTVT.